These 27 T cell receptor beta chains originate from one sample sequenced in a study of T-cell reconstitution after alpha-beta-depleted transplantation in children (dated by TCRdb to about 2016). Library prep was done by PCR. The sequencer was an Illumina HiSeq 2500. Molecular barcoding was employed in the preparation of TCR libraries, with unique molecular identifiers being used to normalize TCRbeta repertoire quantification. TCRdb's own reprocessing of the public reads used fastp at Q25 and MiXCR and kept productive beta chains. All rows with the same CDR3 protein become a single entry with the most common DNA and genes. This sample gives about 480,000 distinct CDR3 sequences in total; roughly an eighth of them show up just once. Of the sample, approximately 5.4% is held by the ten largest clones. The input for sequencing was PBMCs from the stem cell graft donor, taken from the stem cell graft. The receptors here all came from a human donor who donated a stem cell graft to a child with combined immunodeficiency.

This clonotype has only a few counts. This chain joins TRBV12-3 or TRBV12-4 and TRBJ2-5, with 8 bases identical to TRBD1. This CDR3 has 17 amino acids. V lost 1 base and J lost 1; bases outside the gene matches: 8. CDR3 residues: CASSLGHGQGSQETQYF. The CDR3 DNA is TGTGCCAGCAGTTTAGGTCACGGACAGGGTTCCCAAGAGACCCAGTACTTC.

This clonotype was observed at least ten times. This sequence joins TRBV7-2 and TRBJ1-6; 9 bases fit TRBD1. CDR1 and CDR2 (germline): SGHTA, FQGNSA. The J segment lost 10 bases and the V segment lost 4 bases, leaving 8 bases of the junction unmatched. This CDR3 is built from 15 residues. CDR3: CASSYDRGLGSPLHF. Here the CDR3 DNA reads TGTGCCAGCAGCTACGACAGGGGGTTGGGGTCACCCCTCCACTTT.

This clonotype has a count of ten or more. CDR3: CATHDRGRGNTEAFF. The CDR3 DNA reads TGTGCCACCCATGACAGGGGGCGGGGGAACACTGAAGCTTTCTTT. The V and J genes are TRBV10-3 and TRBJ1-1; TRBD1 aligns across 10 bases. Germline loops: CDR1 ENHRY, CDR2 SYGVKD. The V and J ends lost 10 bases and 1 base, in that order; junction bases with no gene match: 9. There are 15 residues in the CDR3.

This clonotype showed up many times. CDR3 in DNA: TGTGCCAGCAGCCAAGGGACAGGGGATGGCTACACCTTC. It translates to CASSQGTGDGYTF. V is TRBV7-9 and J is TRBJ1-2; 10 nucleotides align to TRBD1. This CDR3 is 13 amino acids long. CDR1 is SEHNR, CDR2 FQNEAQ, per germline (reference sequence). V lost 5 bases, J lost 6 bases, and 3 bases stayed unmatched.

The chain's CDR3 is CASSLFSSSSPLHF. The CDR3, as DNA: TGTGCCAGCAGTTTATTCAGCTCCTCTTCACCCCTCCACTTT. V usage is TRBV28 and J usage is TRBJ1-6; no clear D. Trimming stripped 1 base from V and 9 bases from J, with 10 bases between. CDR3 length equals 14 residues. CDR1 and CDR2 (germline): MDHEN, SYDVKM.

The genes are TRBV4-2 and TRBJ2-2; the D is unclear. The CDR3 extends over 14 amino acids. Germline V gene data show CDR1 as LGHNA and CDR2 as YNFKEQ. V lost 5 bases, J lost 3 bases, and 10 bases lay in between. CDR3 in amino acids: CASSGEQYTGELFF. CDR3 DNA: TGTGCCAGCAGCGGAGAGCAATACACCGGGGAGCTGTTTTTT.

This clonotype was detected many times. V gene TRBV12-3 or TRBV12-4 combines with J gene TRBJ2-7; 13 bases are a match to TRBD2. CDR3 length: 13 amino acids. After removal of 6 bases from V and 7 bases from J, the junction contained 3 bases not matched to a gene. The CDR3 is CASSPGLAGEQYF. In DNA, the CDR3 is TGTGCCAGCAGCCCGGGACTAGCGGGGGAGCAGTACTTC.

This clonotype came up many times. The CDR3 DNA follows: TGTGCCACCAGCAGCCGTCAGGGATTTGAGCAGTTCTTC. Translating gives CATSSRQGFEQFF. This chain uses TRBV15 with TRBJ2-1; tentative D call: TRBD1 (5 bases). CDR1 and CDR2 from the germline V gene are LNHNV and YYDKDF (reference sequence). The V end was cut by 3 bases, the J end by 9 bases, with 12 bases between. CDR3 length equals 13 residues.

This clonotype was seen ten or more times. This chain joins TRBV5-1 and TRBJ2-3; D is uncertain. Trimming cost V 4 bases and J 0 bases, with 6 bases left between them. Germline values: CDR1 SGHRS, CDR2 YFSETQ. The CDR3 runs 13 residues. CDR3 region: CASSPGSTDTQYF. The CDR3 DNA reads as TGCGCCAGCAGCCCCGGAAGCACAGATACGCAGTATTTT.

This clonotype was detected many times. The chain uses TRBV5-1 and TRBJ2-1, with D tentatively TRBD1 (6 bases). Germline V gene lookup returns CDR1 SGHRS and CDR2 YFSETQ. The V and J ends lost 0 bases and 8 bases respectively, with 12 bases between them. This CDR3 is 14 amino acids long. CDR3 bases: TGCGCCAGCAGCTTGGACAGGGTCATGGATGAGCAGTTCTTC. Translated: CASSLDRVMDEQFF.

At least ten counts were recorded for this clonotype. The chain links TRBV6-5 to TRBJ2-1, with no clear D. The CDR3 sequence is 14 residues long. Trimming removed 2 bases at V and 0 bases at J, with 5 bases between. CDR1 and CDR2 from the germline V gene are MNHEY and SVGAGI. CDR3 nucleotides: TGTGCCAGCAGTTACGTGAGCTCCTACAATGAGCAGTTCTTC. Protein sequence: CASSYVSSYNEQFF.

A few counts support this clonotype. The rearrangement uses TRBV18 and TRBJ2-5; D gene unclear. The CDR3 is made up of 14 amino acids. Deletions cut 1 base from V and 1 base from J, with 7 bases between. CDR1 is KGHSH, CDR2 LQKENI, per germline. As DNA, the CDR3 is TGTGCCAGCTCACCACTGGACGGCCAAGAGACCCAGTACTTC. Its translation: CASSPLDGQETQYF. The variable domain in full, with the rest retrieved from reference TRBV18 and TRBJ2-5, is NAGVMQNPRHLVRRRGQEARLRCSPMKGHSHVYWYRQLPEEGLKFMVYLQKENIIDESGMPKERFSAEFPKEGPSILRIQQVVRGDSAAYFCASSPLDGQETQYFGPGTRLLVL.

This clonotype was observed many times. The genes are TRBV7-2 and TRBJ2-7; no definite D call. The CDR3 has 13 amino acids. The V gene lost 1 base and the J gene lost 3 bases, with 7 bases spanning the gap. Germline V lookup: CDR1 SGHTA, CDR2 FQGNSA. CDR3 nucleotide sequence: TGTGCCAGCAGCTTAGAGGATATCTACGAGCAGTACTTC. The encoded protein is CASSLEDIYEQYF.

There are a few counts of this clonotype. The chain links TRBV5-6 to TRBJ2-1; the D gene is possibly TRBD1 (5 bases). Trimming stripped 1 base from V and 7 bases from J, with 15 bases between. This CDR3 contains 15 residues. Germline lookup yields CDR1 SGHDT and CDR2 YYEEEE. The CDR3 reads CASSLSPGPLNEQFF. In DNA form, the CDR3 reads TGTGCCAGCAGCTTGTCTCCAGGGCCCCTGAATGAGCAGTTCTTC.

There are a few counts of this clonotype. The chain recombines TRBV12-3 or TRBV12-4 with TRBJ2-3, with TRBD2 matching over 11 bases. J gave up 2 bases and V 7 bases, and 5 bases lay outside the gene matches. The CDR3 is 15 residues long. The CDR3 sequence is CASTPLAGVTDTQYF. The CDR3 nucleotides are TGTGCCAGCACCCCACTAGCGGGGGTCACAGATACGCAGTATTTT.

This clonotype came up a few times. The chain couples TRBV4-3 to TRBJ2-1; 10 bases line up with TRBD2. Trimming at V came to 0 bases and at J to 0 bases, leaving 11 bases not matched to a gene. Germline V lookup: CDR1 LGHNA, CDR2 YSLEER. This CDR3 has 20 amino acids. The chain's CDR3 is CASSQDRKRTSGLSYNEQFF. CDR3 DNA: TGCGCCAGCAGCCAAGATCGTAAAAGGACTAGCGGCCTCTCCTACAATGAGCAGTTCTTC.

In its sample, this clonotype was seen a few times. This chain joins TRBV7-2 and TRBJ2-3; TRBD2 might be the D (5 bases). Deletions cut 5 bases from V and 0 bases from J, with 15 bases between. Germline V CDR1 and CDR2: SGHTA, FQGNSA. The CDR3 is made up of 16 amino acids. For the CDR3, the DNA is TGTGCCAGCAGCCCGAGGACTGTGTCTAGCACAGATACGCAGTATTTT. Protein product: CASSPRTVSSTDTQYF.

The chain carries TRBV7-6 and TRBJ2-5; D is possibly TRBD2 (5 bases). The V and J ends lost 7 bases and 4 bases respectively, with 16 bases between them. This CDR3 has 14 amino acids. Germline V gives CDR1 SGHVS, CDR2 FNYEAQ. The CDR3 sequence: CASTPFLEGETQYF. The DNA for the CDR3 is TGTGCCAGCACCCCGTTTCTAGAGGGAGAGACCCAGTACTTC.

CDR3 in amino acids: CASSRNYEQYF. The CDR3, as DNA: TGTGCCAGCAGCAGAAACTACGAGCAGTACTTC. The chain is built from TRBV21-1 and TRBJ2-7. TRBV21-1 is a known pseudogene. This CDR3 has 11 residues.

This clonotype has only a few counts. The V gene is TRBV15, the J gene TRBJ2-1; tentatively, D is TRBD1 or TRBD2 (5 bases each). Germline loops: CDR1 LNHNV, CDR2 YYDKDF (reference sequence). V was trimmed by 1 base and J by 4 bases, leaving 8 bases between them. The CDR3 has 14 residues. The CDR3 reads CATSRGGSYNEQFF. In DNA, the CDR3 is TGTGCCACCAGCAGAGGGGGGTCTTACAATGAGCAGTTCTTC.

There are a few counts of this clonotype. This rearrangement joins TRBV29-1 to TRBJ2-2; D possibly corresponds to TRBD1 (5 bases). V was shortened by 3 bases and J by 3 bases, with 8 bases between the two germline ends. Germline V gives CDR1 SQVTM, CDR2 ANQGSEA. The CDR3 totals 13 residues. The CDR3 sequence: CSVEEGDTGELFF. The CDR3 nucleotides are TGCAGCGTTGAGGAAGGGGACACCGGGGAGCTGTTTTTT.

The table lists this clonotype with many counts. The rearrangement links TRBV5-1 to TRBJ2-7, with D maybe TRBD2 (5 bases). The germline V gene has CDR1 SGHRS and CDR2 YFSETQ. V was trimmed by 4 bases and J by 0 bases, leaving 17 bases between them. The CDR3 has 16 amino acids. The CDR3 coding sequence is TGCGCCAGCAGCCCAGACGTGGGTGGGAGCTCCTACGAGCAGTACTTC. Its protein product is CASSPDVGGSSYEQYF.

Worth noting for this clonotype: Since a much larger clone is just one base distant, this may be a read error. The chain employs TRBV20-1 and TRBJ1-1; D is perhaps TRBD1 (5 bases). The germline V gene encodes CDR1 DFQATT and CDR2 SNEGSKA (reference sequence). This CDR3 is 15 amino acids long. The CDR3 protein is CSASVTGSWGTESFF. CDR3 DNA: TGCAGTGCTAGTGTAACGGGGAGTTGGGGGACTGAATCTTTCTTT.

This clonotype was counted ten times or more. The V call is TRBV9, the J call TRBJ2-1, with D tentatively TRBD1 or TRBD2 (5 bases each). Trimming took 3 bases from V and 4 from J, leaving 17 bases between them. Per the germline V gene, CDR1 is SGDLS and CDR2 is YYNGEE. The CDR3 consists of 16 residues. The CDR3, as DNA: TGTGCCAGCAGCGCCTCCGGGACCCTTCAGTACAATGAGCAGTTCTTC. It is translated as CASSASGTLQYNEQFF.

CDR3 bases: TGTGCCAGCAGCCAAGATCTAGTGCCGACCAGAGAGCAGTTCTTC. Translated, it gives CASSQDLVPTREQFF. The J gene is TRBJ2-1, the V gene TRBV3-1; no firm D call. The CDR3 consists of 15 residues. V dropped 0 bases and J dropped 10 bases, with 16 bases sitting between them. Germline V gene data show CDR1 as LGHDT and CDR2 as YNNKEL (reference sequence).

This clonotype has at least ten counts. This chain connects TRBV5-1 to TRBJ1-1; weak D call: TRBD1 (6 bases). The germline gives CDR1 SGHRS, CDR2 YFSETQ. The CDR3 extends over 20 amino acids. V was clipped by 0 bases and J by 1 base, with 25 bases between them. This CDR3 is CASSLGTDPLLWPRNTEAFF. Written as DNA, the CDR3 is TGCGCCAGCAGCTTGGGGACAGACCCTTTGCTTTGGCCGAGGAACACTGAAGCTTTCTTT.

The genes are TRBV14 and TRBJ2-1, with 9 bases lining up with TRBD2. The CDR3 extends over 22 amino acids. Germline CDR1 is SGHDN and CDR2 is FVKESK. The V segment lost 0 bases and the J segment 6 bases; nucleotides outside the gene matches: 24. CDR3 residues: CASSQDFRAGLAGPQPINEQFF. The CDR3 DNA is TGTGCCAGCAGCCAAGATTTTCGGGCGGGCCTAGCGGGACCACAACCAATCAATGAGCAGTTCTTC. Combining the CDR3 with reference TRBV14 and TRBJ2-1 gives the whole variable domain EAGVTQFPSHSVIEKGQTVTLRCDPISGHDNLYWYRRVMGKEIKFLLHFVKESKQDESGMPNNRFLAERTGGTYSTLKVQPAELEDSGVYFCASSQDFRAGLAGPQPINEQFFGPGTRLTVL.